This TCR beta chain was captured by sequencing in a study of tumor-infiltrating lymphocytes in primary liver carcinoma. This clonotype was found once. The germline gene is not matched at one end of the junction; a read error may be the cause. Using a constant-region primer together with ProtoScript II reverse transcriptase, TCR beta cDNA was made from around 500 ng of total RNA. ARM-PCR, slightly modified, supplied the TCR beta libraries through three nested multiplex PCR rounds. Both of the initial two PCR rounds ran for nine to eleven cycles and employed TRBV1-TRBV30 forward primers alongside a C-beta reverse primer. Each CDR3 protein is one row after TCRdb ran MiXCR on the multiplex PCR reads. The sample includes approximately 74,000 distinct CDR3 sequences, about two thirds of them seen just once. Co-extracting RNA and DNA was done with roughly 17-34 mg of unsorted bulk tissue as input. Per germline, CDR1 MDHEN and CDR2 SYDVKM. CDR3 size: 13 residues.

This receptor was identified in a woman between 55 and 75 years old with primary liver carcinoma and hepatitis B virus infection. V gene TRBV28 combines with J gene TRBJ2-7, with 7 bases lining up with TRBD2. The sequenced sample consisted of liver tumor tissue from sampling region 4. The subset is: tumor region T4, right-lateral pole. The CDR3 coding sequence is TGTGCCGGTCGGGGGACTAAGACCTACGAGCAGTATTTC. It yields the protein CAGRGTKTYEQYF.